Described below is a single T cell receptor (beta chain) sequence and its context. At least ten counts were recorded for this clonotype. Its antigen remains undetermined. The sample holds no much larger clone one base away, and base qualities are not on file. This sample was included in a study of glioma-infiltrating T cells (dated by TCRdb to about 2016). Turning to the overall study: Glioma tissue, non-neoplastic brain tissue and matched peripheral blood mononuclear cells were used as sources from which TCR alpha- and beta-chain repertoires were sequenced. To measure how far tissue and blood T-cell populations diverged, each tissue-infiltrating repertoire was compared against the peripheral blood repertoire of the same patient. Three low-grade glioma patients, about 8 primary glioblastoma patients, and three non-glioma patients who contributed non-neoplastic brain tissue made up the paired cohort.

TCR alpha and beta CDR3 regions were amplified with the iRepertoire nested amplicon-rescue multiplex PCR (arm-PCR) platform from RNA. For one-step reverse transcription and amplification, roughly 90-400 ng of tissue mRNA or PBMC total RNA was used as input. Following bead purification, Illumina adapters were added by a secondary multiplex PCR, and the libraries were gel-purified between 200 and 400 bp. Internal 6-nucleotide barcodes were carried by the libraries and were used for demultiplexing. Sequencing of the libraries was done on an Illumina MiSeq using 2x220 or 2x250 nucleotide paired-end reads. The source study handled its data this way. Paired reads were merged with FLASH 1.2.11 and aligned to the GRCh37 human genome with BWA-MEM before extracting TRA and TRB reads. For V and J assignment, an IMGT-derived reference of cassette sequences and CDR3 motifs that included pseudogenes was used. Reads were translated in three frames, and productive CDR3s were defined as those with a C...FGXG motif and no stop codons. A clonotype was defined as a unique combination of a V-J cassette pair and a CDR3 amino acid sequence. Reads were filtered by Hamming distance, thresholded by each sample's sequence error rate in mapped regions. The public reads were reanalyzed by TCRdb: fastp trimming at Q25, MiXCR alignment, in-frame beta chains only. Rows with a matching CDR3 protein are joined into one entry that keeps the most common DNA and genes. V and J calls and clone size were set by TCRdb, not the authors. This sample has some 99,000 distinct CDR3 sequences in its table, and 25% to 30% of those were observed once. About 30% of the sample is in the top ten clones.

Study-level results and caveats: Group comparisons were based on small numbers of patients: three non-neoplastic, three low-grade glioma and roughly 8 glioblastoma patients. VJ-independent divergence between tissue and blood was below expectation in non-neoplastic patients but above expectation in all gliomas, especially low-grade gliomas. Very few CDR3 sequences were shared between tissue and blood, attributed to high CDR3 diversity and limited sampling.

CDR1 is given as SQVTM and CDR2 as ANQGSEA, both from the germline V gene. V lost 4 bases and J lost 5 bases; the stretch between them is 11 bases long. Including the terminal cysteine and phenylalanine, the CDR3 comprises 12 residues. Only CDR3 DNA is held: 36 bases, read in frame from base 1. The sequence was collected from a human donor with low-grade glioma or glioblastoma, undergoing nonglioma brain surgery, or in good health (not recorded which). Recombination connected TRBV29-1 to TRBJ1-1, with no confidently assigned D gene. What was sequenced was glioma tissue, nonneoplastic brain tissue, or PBMCs (not recorded which). The CDR3 reads CSVVPGSTEAFF. The DNA reads as follows: TGCAGCGTTGTCCCCGGAAGTACTGAAGCTTTCTTT.